The 7 T cell receptor beta chains below all came from one sample that was sequenced in a study of blood T cell repertoires in COVID-19. The data were produced by immunoSEQ multiplex PCR, yet TCRdb's version contains in-frame clones alone and is incomplete. The sample has more than 75,000 clones; about four fifths are singletons. The sequenced sample consisted of peripheral blood. These receptors all come from a man aged 55 to 69 with acute or convalescent COVID-19.

A few counts support this clone. The chain is built from TRBV19 and TRBJ1-4; possibly TRBD1 for D (5 bases). The ends were cut back, 3 bases at V and 3 bases at J, with 8 bases in the middle. CDR1 and CDR2 from the germline V gene are LNHDA and SQIVND (reference sequence). The CDR3 is 14 residues long. CDR3 sequence: CASSIGGANEKLFF. The CDR3 DNA reads TGTGCCAGTAGTATCGGGGGAGCTAATGAAAAACTGTTTTTT.

This sequence joins TRBV2 and TRBJ1-2; D is possibly TRBD1 (5 bases). Per germline, CDR1 SNHLY and CDR2 FYNNEI. The CDR3 has 16 amino acids. V shed 0 bases and J shed 4 bases, with 15 bases lying between them. In DNA form, the CDR3 reads TGTGCCAGCAGTGAAGCGCTTAGGGGCCCCCGCTATGGCTACACCTTC. Translating gives CASSEALRGPRYGYTF. Filled out from reference TRBV2 and TRBJ1-2, the complete variable domain reads EPEVTQTPSHQVTQMGQEVILRCVPISNHLYFYWYRQILGQKVEFLVSFYNNEISEKSEIFDDQFSVERPDGSNFTLKIRSTKLEDSAMYFCASSEALRGPRYGYTFGSGTRLTVV.

With respect to this clone: Distinct nucleotide sequences in the sample also encode this CDR3. The chain has TRBV7-8 and TRBJ1-2, with D tentatively TRBD1 (6 bases). Germline V gene data show CDR1 as SGHVS and CDR2 as FQNEAQ. The CDR3 has 12 amino acids. Trimming cost V 3 bases and J 4 bases, with 6 bases left between them. The chain's CDR3 is CASSLDSYGYTF. CDR3 nucleotides: TGTGCCAGCAGCTTGGACAGCTATGGCTACACCTTC.

The chain carries TRBV5-4 and TRBJ2-3; no clear D. Deletions cut 0 bases from V and 1 base from J, with 6 bases between. This CDR3 has 14 amino acids. Germline V CDR1 and CDR2: SGHNT, YYREEE (reference sequence). The CDR3 loop is CASSLGAGTDTQYF. DNA for the CDR3: TGTGCCAGCAGCTTGGGTGCAGGCACAGATACGCAGTATTTT. The full variable domain, with the rest looked up from reference TRBV5-4 and TRBJ2-3, is ETGVTQSPTHLIKTRGQQVTLRCSSQSGHNTVSWYQQALGQGPQFIFQYYREEENGRGNFPPRFSGLQFPNYSSELNVNALELDDSALYLCASSLGAGTDTQYFGPGTRLTVL.

This rearrangement joins TRBV7-8 to TRBJ1-3; tentatively, D is TRBD1 (5 bases). V lost 4 bases, J lost 0 bases, and 13 bases lay in between. This CDR3 is built from 16 residues. Germline CDR1 and CDR2: SGHVS and FQNEAQ. The CDR3 coding sequence is TGTGCCAGCAGCTCGAGGCAGGGTAGCTCTGGAAACACCATATATTTT. Residues: CASSSRQGSSGNTIYF.

This clone was recorded a few times. DNA for the CDR3: TGTGCCAGCAGTTTACGAGGAGTGTCCACCGGGGAGCTGTTTTTT. Translation gives CASSLRGVSTGELFF. This chain links TRBV27 with TRBJ2-2; D remains ambiguous. Trimming took 2 bases from V and 4 from J, leaving 11 bases between them. This CDR3 comprises 15 residues. Looked up from germline, CDR1 is MNHEY and CDR2 is SMNVEV (reference sequence).

V is TRBV4-1 and J is TRBJ1-5; D is unclear. The length of the CDR3 is 17 residues. Germline CDR1 and CDR2: MGHRA and YSYEKL. V was trimmed by 0 bases and J by 0 bases, leaving 12 bases between them. CDR3 nucleotides: TGCGCCAGCAGCCAAGATCGTTTCGTTTATAGCAATCAGCCCCAGCATTTT. Amino acid sequence: CASSQDRFVYSNQPQHF.